This T cell receptor (beta chain) was found in a study of T cell responses to AZD1222 COVID-19 vaccine. Notes on the study in general: Only after the peak T cell response were repertoires sampled. Donor demographics were predominantly white British with a female majority; clonal diversity may be underestimated.

This table comes from immunoSEQ multiplex PCR, and its TCRdb copy is limited to in-frame clones, with some not included. The table lists 150,000 to 200,000 clones, roughly nine tenths of them singletons. The CDR3 spans 16 residues. V trimming: 4 bases; J trimming: 1 base; junction bases outside the gene matches: 6. From germline, CDR1 is SEHNR and CDR2 FQNEAQ (reference sequence). This clone has more than one count but fewer than ten. Its antigen is undetermined. Sequencing was performed on peripheral blood, taken on day 0 of AZD1222 vaccination. The clonotype comes from an adult in good health. The gene calls are TRBV7-9 and TRBJ2-4, with 8 positions matching TRBD2. The CDR3 region is CASSSSAGEAKNIQYF. The CDR3 nucleotides are TGTGCCAGCAGCTCCTCAGCGGGGGAGGCCAAAAACATTCAGTACTTC.